This T cell receptor beta chain is drawn from a study of T cell responses to AZD1222 COVID-19 vaccine (dated by TCRdb to the early 2020s). Notes on the research overall: AZD1222 recipients whose second dose came at about 4 weeks and those whose second dose came at about 12 weeks were combined into one group, since spike-specific TCR depth and breadth did not differ between the two schedules. A total of 233 trial participants underwent TCR sequencing, of whom about 200 received two doses of AZD1222 and roughly 25 received two doses of the MenACWY control vaccine. Trial participants were enrolled into age subgroups of 18-55, 56-69 and 70-plus years, which contained 148, 28 and 57 TCR-sequenced participants, respectively.

As to this clone: Its cognate antigen has yet to be identified. Base qualities were left out, and no much larger clone turns up one base away.

Paper-wide results and their limitations: Because no samples from the day 14 peak response were available, repertoires could be characterized only after the peak T cell response. The 56-69-year group was small, and its depth increase did not reach significance, likely because of low power. Reportedly, almost half of the unique spike-specific TCRs recognized epitopes lying outside the regions that are mutated in the B.1.351 and B.1.1.7 variants. The whole spike protein was spanned by vaccine-associated CD4 TCRs, and dominant responses were seen in regions 160-218 and 743-854. Conclusions about previously exposed vaccinees are limited, since just 6 or 7 AZD1222 recipients were seropositive for SARS-CoV-2 at baseline. Participants were mostly white British, with more females than males. The authors suggested clonal diversity may have been underestimated. After two AZD1222 doses, spike-specific TCR breadth and depth were significantly higher than at day 0 and than in MenACWY recipients.

The CDR3 regions of human TCRbeta chains were subjected to immunosequencing. Under the source paper's analysis protocol: TCRs in the repertoires were compared against a reference library of SARS-CoV-2-specific TCRs that had been generated with the MIRA antigen-specificity platform. Breadth was defined as the fraction of unique TCRs that were SARS-CoV-2-associated, and depth was defined as the fraction of total T cells that were SARS-CoV-2-associated. Using the MIRA data, every spike-specific TCR was mapped to the spike region that the TCR reacted to and assigned to either a CD4 or a CD8 class. Log10-transformed breadth and depth values were compared by one-way ANOVA with Sidak's multiple comparisons tests. TCRdb holds this immuneACCESS table with in-frame rearrangements only. Some clones are missing; in checked studies, unresolved V genes explain under half, and the rest has no known cause. That table gives V, J and clone size, and the DNA gave D and trimming. Across this sample there are 200,000 or so clones, with about 94% seen only once. Roughly 10% of the sample is held by the ten biggest clonotypes.

The meaning of the sample's time point label: baseline before first vaccination. The vaccinee samples were drawn from two UK trials, COV001 and COV002, one of which was a single-blind randomized controlled phase 2/3 trial testing AZD1222 (ChAdOx1 nCoV-19) in healthy adults. For TCRbeta chain sequencing, PBMC samples from trial participants were taken at day 0 and at day 28 after the second dose. CDR1 and CDR2, looked up from the germline V gene, are SGHTA and FQGTGA. The CDR3 has 14 amino acids, counting the end cysteine and phenylalanine. Only the CDR3 DNA stays, 42 bases, in frame from base 1. Trimming at the junction amounts to 2 bases on V and 6 bases on J, and the germline ends lie 10 bases apart.

This chain joins TRBV7-3 to TRBJ2-2; perhaps TRBD2 is the D gene, with 6 bases matching. The material sequenced was peripheral blood, taken on day 0 of AZD1222 vaccination. This TCR was recovered from an adult in good health. CDR3 protein: CASSLGGGAGELFF. The nucleotide sequence is TGTGCCAGCAGCTTAGGTGGAGGGGCCGGGGAGCTGTTTTTT.